This entry lists 31 T cell receptor beta chains sequenced from one sample in a study of a mutant IDH1 vaccine in newly diagnosed glioma. As to time point: week 23, last vaccination. In every dose of vaccine, 300 ug of mutant IDH1 20-mer peptide was given alongside topical imiquimod. For these TCRs, the target antigens are not known. Produced via immunoSEQ multiplex PCR; TCRdb's table is partial and in-frame only. The table has around 78,000 clones, almost 85% seen once. Sample: PBMCs, taken from a glioma patient whose treatment included an IDH1 peptide vaccine. These receptors were taken from a man aged 30-40 years with glioma. Some clones in this sample may be carry-over from other donors' samples.

The chain has TRBV9 and TRBJ2-3; D perhaps matches TRBD2 (5 bases). The germline CDR1 and CDR2 sequences are SGDLS and YYNGEE. This CDR3 is 14 amino acids long. V was clipped by 1 base and J by 4 bases, with 10 bases between them. CDR3 region: CASSVLSRADTQYF. The CDR3 DNA reads TGTGCCAGCAGCGTATTATCGAGGGCAGATACGCAGTATTTT.

The genes are TRBV18 and TRBJ2-1, with D possibly being TRBD2 (5 bases). The germline CDR1 and CDR2 sequences are KGHSH and LQKENI. This CDR3 has 17 amino acids. V dropped 2 bases and J dropped 0 bases, with 14 bases sitting between them. The CDR3 nucleotides read TGTGCCAGCTCACCATTTTTTATGGCGGGCTCCTACAATGAGCAGTTCTTC. Translated, it gives CASSPFFMAGSYNEQFF.

V usage is TRBV15 and J usage is TRBJ2-7; D is undetermined. Germline CDR1 is LNHNV and CDR2 is YYDKDF (reference sequence). Trimming cost V 1 base and J 2 bases, with 9 bases left between them. The CDR3 totals 14 residues. The CDR3, as DNA: TGTGCCACCAGCAGAGCGGACCGAACCTACGAGCAGTACTTC. Translated, it gives CATSRADRTYEQYF.

There are a few counts of this clone. V and J are TRBV27 and TRBJ2-3; the D gene is possibly TRBD1 (5 bases). The length of the CDR3 is 14 residues. Trimming shortened V by 2 bases and J by 4 bases, and 10 bases separated the two germline ends. Germline CDR1 MNHEY, CDR2 SMNVEV (reference sequence). The CDR3 spells CASSLRPRADTQYF. The CDR3 DNA reads as TGTGCCAGCAGTTTACGCCCCAGGGCAGATACGCAGTATTTT.

The chain is built from TRBV4-1 and TRBJ1-2, with 8 bases fitting TRBD1. Losses at the gene ends were 1 base for V and 0 bases for J; bases not matched to a gene: 7. The CDR3 totals 17 residues. Germline V gene data show CDR1 as MGHRA and CDR2 as YSYEKL. CDR3 in DNA: TGCGCCAGCAGCCAAGTGGACAGGGCGCCTTCTAACTATGGCTACACCTTC. It codes for CASSQVDRAPSNYGYTF.

This chain uses TRBV6-1 with TRBJ1-2, with 7 bases identical to TRBD1. V lost 4 bases to trimming and J lost 5 bases; unmatched junction nucleotides: 4. Germline CDR1 reads MNHNS; CDR2 reads SASEGT. The length of the CDR3 is 13 residues. The CDR3 bases are TGTGCCAGCAGTGTACAACAGGGGTATGGCTACACCTTC. This gives the protein CASSVQQGYGYTF.

The chain links TRBV2 to TRBJ1-2; D is uncertain. The length of the CDR3 is 17 residues. The ends were cut back, 5 bases at V and 0 bases at J, with 19 bases in the middle. The germline gives CDR1 SNHLY, CDR2 FYNNEI. As DNA, the CDR3 is TGTGCCAGCAGTATTAGAACAGCCCCACTAACTAACTATGGCTACACCTTC. This translates into CASSIRTAPLTNYGYTF. Complete variable domain (other parts from reference TRBV2 and TRBJ1-2): EPEVTQTPSHQVTQMGQEVILRCVPISNHLYFYWYRQILGQKVEFLVSFYNNEISEKSEIFDDQFSVERPDGSNFTLKIRSTKLEDSAMYFCASSIRTAPLTNYGYTFGSGTRLTVV.

The J gene is TRBJ2-3, the V gene TRBV4-1; D might be TRBD1 (8 bases). Germline V gene sequence: CDR1 MGHRA, CDR2 YSYEKL. Trimming removed 3 bases at V and 3 bases at J, with 16 bases between. The CDR3 spans 16 residues. The CDR3 nucleotides read TGCGCCAGCAGCCAGCCAGCGGGACAGGCGACAGATACGCAGTATTTT. Encoded protein: CASSQPAGQATDTQYF.

The genes are TRBV11-2 and TRBJ1-6; no clear D. From germline, CDR1 is SGHAT and CDR2 FQNNGV. V was pared by 0 bases and J by 8 bases, with 8 bases between. The CDR3 is 14 amino acids. For the CDR3, the DNA is TGTGCCAGCAGCTTAGATCAGAGGGATTCACCCCTCCACTTT. The encoded protein is CASSLDQRDSPLHF.

This clone was found once. The gene calls are TRBV27 and TRBJ1-3; perhaps TRBD1 as D (5 bases). The CDR3 consists of 16 residues. Trimming stripped 2 bases from V and 2 bases from J, with 13 bases between. Germline values: CDR1 MNHEY, CDR2 SMNVEV (reference sequence). CDR3 loop: CASSLRAGQPGNTIYF. CDR3 bases: TGTGCCAGCAGTTTACGGGCAGGGCAACCTGGAAACACCATATATTTT.

The chain joins TRBV19 to TRBJ2-7; D perhaps matches TRBD1 (6 bases). The germline V and J ends were trimmed by 6 bases and 4 bases, with 16 bases remaining between them. The CDR3 loop spans 14 amino acids. Germline V lookup: CDR1 LNHDA, CDR2 SQIVND (reference sequence). In nucleotides, the CDR3 is TGTGCCAGTAGCCCATTGGGGGCCGGGTACGAGCAGTACTTC. Translating gives CASSPLGAGYEQYF.

J is TRBJ1-1 and V is TRBV9; D gene uncertain. The CDR3 consists of 14 residues. V was cut by 2 bases and J by 4 bases, with 12 bases left in between. Germline loops: CDR1 SGDLS, CDR2 YYNGEE. The CDR3 spells CASSVNTLSTEAFF. The CDR3 DNA sequence: TGTGCCAGCAGCGTCAATACCTTGAGCACTGAAGCTTTCTTT. Using reference TRBV9 and TRBJ1-1 for the parts outside the CDR3, the full variable domain is DSGVTQTPKHLITATGQRVTLRCSPRSGDLSVYWYQQSLDQGLQFLIQYYNGEERAKGNILERFSAQQFPDLHSELNLSSLELGDSALYFCASSVNTLSTEAFFGQGTRLTVV.

The rearrangement links TRBV28 to TRBJ2-7; D is unclear. Germline V lookup: CDR1 MDHEN, CDR2 SYDVKM. This CDR3 is built from 13 residues. Trimming shortened V by 6 bases and J by 5 bases, and 14 bases separated the two germline ends. For the CDR3, the DNA is TGTGCCAGCAGCCTGACTCTATCCGACGAGCAGTACTTC. It encodes CASSLTLSDEQYF.

This clone came up a few times. The chain uses TRBV4-2 and TRBJ2-3; TRBD2 matches 14 bases. V shed 1 base, J shed 4 bases, and the junction held 1 base outside the gene matches. Germline V lookup: CDR1 LGHNA, CDR2 YNFKEQ. The CDR3 loop spans 16 amino acids. CDR3 DNA: TGTGCCAGCAGCCAAGCGACTAGCGGGGGGGCAGATACGCAGTATTTT. Translated: CASSQATSGGADTQYF.

The chain uses TRBV28 and TRBJ2-1; TRBD2 matches at 9 bases. V gave up 2 bases and J gave up 0 bases; unmatched junction bases: 20. The germline gives CDR1 MDHEN, CDR2 SYDVKM. The CDR3 totals 22 residues. CDR3 DNA: TGTGCCAGCAGTTTAAAGAGGTCAGGGGCGGGAGGGCTCCAAAGCTCCTACAATGAGCAGTTCTTC. Protein sequence: CASSLKRSGAGGLQSSYNEQFF.

The chain combines TRBV7-9 with TRBJ2-7, with TRBD2 identical over 11 bases. The CDR3 is 15 amino acids. Germline values: CDR1 SEHNR, CDR2 FQNEAQ (reference sequence). Trimming took 3 bases from V and 0 from J; bases not matched to a gene: 1. CDR3 region: CASSFSGRASYEQYF. CDR3 in DNA: TGTGCCAGCAGCTTTAGCGGGAGGGCCTCCTACGAGCAGTACTTC. Full variable domain (outside the CDR3, taken from reference TRBV7-9 and TRBJ2-7): DTGVSQNPRHKITKRGQNVTFRCDPISEHNRLYWYRQTLGQGPEFLTYFQNEAQLEKSRLLSDRFSAERPKGSFSTLEIQRTEQGDSAMYLCASSFSGRASYEQYFGPGTRLTVT.

This chain joins TRBV29-1 and TRBJ1-3; D is unclear. Germline V gene sequence: CDR1 SQVTM, CDR2 ANQGSEA. The V end was cut by 3 bases, the J end by 2 bases, with 8 bases between. This CDR3 spans 13 amino acids. The CDR3 sequence is CSVEEVTGNTIYF. In DNA form, the CDR3 reads TGCAGCGTTGAGGAGGTTACTGGAAACACCATATATTTT.

The gene calls are TRBV4-2 and TRBJ2-7; a possible D gene is TRBD1 (6 bases). Trimming pared 1 base from V and 3 bases from J, leaving 10 bases between. This CDR3 comprises 14 residues. Germline lookup yields CDR1 LGHNA and CDR2 YNFKEQ. The CDR3 DNA is TGTGCCAGCAGCCAAGGGGACAACCGCTACGAGCAGTACTTC. This sequence encodes CASSQGDNRYEQYF.

This clone was counted once. The chain couples TRBV6-1 to TRBJ1-1, with D maybe TRBD1 (6 bases). The length of the CDR3 is 15 residues. Germline assignment: CDR1 MNHNS and CDR2 SASEGT. With 5 bases removed from V and 3 bases from J, the gap between germline ends came to 16 bases. The CDR3 spells CASSTGILKDTEAFF. DNA of the CDR3: TGTGCCAGCAGTACAGGGATTTTAAAGGACACTGAAGCTTTCTTT.

This chain connects TRBV5-4 to TRBJ2-2; D not certain. Trimming removed 1 base from V and 7 bases from J, with 17 bases in between. This CDR3 is built from 16 residues. Germline V gene lookup returns CDR1 SGHNT and CDR2 YYREEE (reference sequence). CDR3 nucleotides: TGTGCCAGCAGCTTGATGCCAAGACCCTGGGGCGGGGAGCTGTTTTTT. Its protein is CASSLMPRPWGGELFF.

The chain is built from TRBV6-1 and TRBJ2-5, with D possibly TRBD1 on 5 matching bases. The CDR3 runs 14 residues. Trimming removed 7 bases at V and 4 bases at J, with 16 bases between. Germline CDR1 is MNHNS and CDR2 is SASEGT. The CDR3 spells CASTKGWGPETQYF. DNA for the CDR3: TGTGCCAGCACGAAAGGATGGGGCCCAGAGACCCAGTACTTC.

J is TRBJ1-2 and V is TRBV14, with no clear D. CDR3 length: 15 amino acids. V gave up 4 bases and J gave up 4 bases, with 16 bases separating them. Germline CDR1 reads SGHDN; CDR2 reads FVKESK. This chain's CDR3 is CASSPQYGPFYGYTF. The CDR3 coding sequence is TGTGCCAGCAGCCCTCAGTATGGTCCTTTCTATGGCTACACCTTC. Based on the CDR3 plus reference TRBV14 and TRBJ1-2, the full variable domain is EAGVTQFPSHSVIEKGQTVTLRCDPISGHDNLYWYRRVMGKEIKFLLHFVKESKQDESGMPNNRFLAERTGGTYSTLKVQPAELEDSGVYFCASSPQYGPFYGYTFGSGTRLTVV.

The rearrangement links TRBV28 to TRBJ2-3; no firm D call. The length of the CDR3 is 14 residues. The ends were cut back, 7 bases at V and 0 bases at J, with 11 bases in the middle. Germline assignment: CDR1 MDHEN and CDR2 SYDVKM. The CDR3 is CASMGGLSTDTQYF. In DNA form, the CDR3 reads TGTGCCAGCATGGGTGGCCTCAGCACAGATACGCAGTATTTT.

The chain couples TRBV5-1 to TRBJ2-7; D remains unclear. CDR1 is SGHRS and CDR2 is YFSETQ in the germline V gene. CDR3 length equals 14 residues. Trimming stripped 0 bases from V and 0 bases from J, with 7 bases between. The CDR3 loop reads CASSLAQASYEQYF. DNA of the CDR3: TGCGCCAGCAGCTTGGCACAAGCCTCCTACGAGCAGTACTTC.

This chain uses TRBV11-2 with TRBJ2-1, with 9 bases identical to TRBD2. The V gene's germline CDR1 is SGHAT and CDR2 FQNNGV. The CDR3 runs 15 residues. Trimming removed 1 base from V and 9 bases from J; junction bases left unmatched: 7. CDR3 in DNA: TGTGCCAGCAGCTTAGTTTCGGGACTAGCCGGTGAGCAGTTCTTC. As protein: CASSLVSGLAGEQFF.

CDR3 sequence (DNA): TGCGCCAGCAGCTTGTTTGAAGAGACCCAGTACTTC. Its translation is CASSLFEETQYF. The chain combines TRBV5-1 with TRBJ2-5; unclear D gene. The CDR3 extends over 12 amino acids. CDR1 SGHRS and CDR2 YFSETQ come from the germline V gene. Trimming removed 1 base at V and 3 bases at J, with 4 bases between.

The chain is built from TRBV19 and TRBJ2-2; TRBD1 aligns across 12 bases. V lost 3 bases, J lost 5 bases, and 10 bases stayed unmatched. Per the germline V gene, CDR1 is LNHDA and CDR2 is SQIVND (reference sequence). The CDR3 runs to 18 residues. CDR3 amino acids: CASSIPQPGQGATGELFF. The CDR3 region has the DNA TGTGCCAGTAGTATCCCTCAACCGGGACAGGGGGCGACCGGGGAGCTGTTTTTT. The full variable domain, in which reference TRBV19 and TRBJ2-2 provide the parts outside the CDR3, is DGGITQSPKYLFRKEGQNVTLSCEQNLNHDAMYWYRQDPGQGLRLIYYSQIVNDFQKGDIAEGYSVSREKKESFPLTVTSAQKNPTAFYLCASSIPQPGQGATGELFFGEGSRLTVL.

The chain carries TRBV20-1 and TRBJ1-1; no reliable D call. This CDR3 is built from 11 residues. The germline CDR1 and CDR2 sequences are DFQATT and SNEGSKA (reference sequence). The CDR3 loop is CSQRSRTEAFF. The CDR3 nucleotides read TGCTCACAACGTAGTAGAACTGAAGCTTTCTTT.

The CDR3 spells CASRTGRSSGNTIYF. For the CDR3, the DNA is TGTGCCAGCAGAACAGGGCGATCCTCTGGAAACACCATATATTTT. V gene TRBV2 combines with J gene TRBJ1-3; possible D gene TRBD1, 6 bases. V was clipped by 6 bases and J by 0 bases, with 12 bases between them. Looked up from germline, CDR1 is SNHLY and CDR2 is FYNNEI. The CDR3 has 15 residues.

This clone showed up just a few times. The chain recombines TRBV7-8 with TRBJ2-7; the D gene is possibly TRBD1 (5 bases). Trimming removed 1 base from V and 2 bases from J, with 12 bases in between. This CDR3 contains 15 residues. Germline V gene sequence: CDR1 SGHVS, CDR2 FQNEAQ. The CDR3 loop reads CASSLVTRGPYEQYF. In DNA form, the CDR3 reads TGTGCCAGCAGCTTAGTAACAAGGGGTCCCTACGAGCAGTACTTC.

The V call is TRBV6-4, the J call TRBJ2-2; D gene uncertain. The germline gives CDR1 MRHNA, CDR2 SNTAGT. This CDR3 is 14 amino acids long. Trimming left V 6 bases short and J 3 bases short, with 11 bases between. The CDR3 sequence is CASRPFGDTGELFF. The CDR3 nucleotides read TGTGCCAGCAGACCCTTTGGGGACACCGGGGAGCTGTTTTTT.